Each of the 8 T cell receptor beta chains below was sequenced from the same sample in a study of shared T cell receptors in the human thymus. The data were produced by immunoSEQ multiplex PCR, yet TCRdb's version contains in-frame clones alone and is incomplete. The sample has roughly 660,000 clones, around 89% seen once. These data are also associated with another study on human thymus T cells.

The source material was thymocytes. These receptors were collected from a boy in the first two years of life with a congenital heart defect.

This chain links TRBV28 with TRBJ2-6; the D gene is possibly TRBD1 (6 bases). V was shortened by 8 bases and J by 1 base, with 21 bases between the two germline ends. Germline V gene lookup returns CDR1 MDHEN and CDR2 SYDVKM. CDR3 length: 18 amino acids. CDR3 in amino acids: CASSLGAYGLSGANVLTF. CDR3 nucleotide sequence: TGTGCCAGCTCCCTGGGGGCCTACGGGCTTTCTGGGGCCAACGTCCTGACTTTC.

The V call is TRBV7-8, the J call TRBJ2-7; weak D call: TRBD2 (5 bases). V gave up 5 bases and J gave up 3 bases, with 11 bases separating them. Germline V gives CDR1 SGHVS, CDR2 FQNEAQ. There are 13 residues in the CDR3. The CDR3 sequence is CASSRPSRYEQYF. The DNA of the CDR3 is TGTGCCAGCAGCCGCCCTAGCCGCTACGAGCAGTACTTC.

This clone came up once. The CDR3 region has the DNA TGTGCCAGCAGCTTGACAGGCATCAATCAGCCCCAGCATTTT. Residues: CASSLTGINQPQHF. This chain uses TRBV5-6 with TRBJ1-5, with D tentatively TRBD1 (5 bases). V lost 1 base to trimming and J lost 3 bases, with 8 bases between them. Germline values: CDR1 SGHDT, CDR2 YYEEEE. This CDR3 region has 14 residues.

This chain uses TRBV28 with TRBJ2-2; perhaps TRBD2 as D (5 bases). Germline assignment: CDR1 MDHEN and CDR2 SYDVKM. CDR3 length equals 15 residues. The V and J ends lost 2 bases and 5 bases respectively, with 12 bases between them. CDR3 DNA sequence: TGTGCCAGCAGTTTAGCCGGGGTAAATACCGGGGAGCTGTTTTTT. Its translation: CASSLAGVNTGELFF.

The rearrangement links TRBV28 to TRBJ2-7; perhaps TRBD1 as D (6 bases). The CDR3 is 14 amino acids. Trimming removed 6 bases at V and 6 bases at J, with 18 bases between. Germline assignment: CDR1 MDHEN and CDR2 SYDVKM. CDR3: CASRTGKVGGEQYF. CDR3 DNA sequence: TGTGCCAGCAGAACAGGGAAGGTCGGCGGCGAGCAGTACTTC.

In DNA, the CDR3 is TGTGCTAGTGGACCCCGCAGGGGCAGGGCCTATGGCTACACCTTC. This translates into CASGPRRGRAYGYTF. The chain carries TRBV12-5 and TRBJ1-2; perhaps TRBD1 as D (6 bases). The V end was cut by 6 bases, the J end by 4 bases, with 18 bases between. This CDR3 is built from 15 residues. Per the germline V gene, CDR1 is LGHNT and CDR2 is FRNRAP.

CDR3 sequence (DNA): TGCGCCAGCAGCCGGGCAGGCGTGGGTGGTACCGGGGAGCTGTTTTTT. It is translated as CASSRAGVGGTGELFF. The chain couples TRBV4-3 to TRBJ2-2, with no clear D. The CDR3 sequence is 16 residues long. The V end lost 4 bases, the J end lost 5 bases, and 17 bases lay between the germline ends. Germline values: CDR1 LGHNA, CDR2 YSLEER.

This chain links TRBV27 with TRBJ2-1, with TRBD2 matching 7 bases. Per germline, CDR1 MNHEY and CDR2 SMNVEV (reference sequence). The CDR3 sequence is 15 residues long. The V and J ends lost 2 bases and 5 bases, in that order; junction bases with no gene match: 6. CDR3 sequence: CASSLREGLDNEQFF. The CDR3 nucleotides are TGTGCCAGCAGTTTAAGGGAGGGTCTCGACAATGAGCAGTTCTTC.